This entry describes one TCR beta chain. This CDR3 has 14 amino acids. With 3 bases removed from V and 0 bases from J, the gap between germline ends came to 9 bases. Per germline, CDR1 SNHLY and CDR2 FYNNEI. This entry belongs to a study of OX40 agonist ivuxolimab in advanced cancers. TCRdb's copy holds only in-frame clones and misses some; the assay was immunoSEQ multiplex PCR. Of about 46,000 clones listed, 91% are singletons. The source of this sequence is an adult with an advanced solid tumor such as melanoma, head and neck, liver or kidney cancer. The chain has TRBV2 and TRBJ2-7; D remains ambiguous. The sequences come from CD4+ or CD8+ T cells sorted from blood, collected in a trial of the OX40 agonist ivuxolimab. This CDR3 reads CASSDDRRSYEQYV. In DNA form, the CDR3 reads TGTGCCAGCAGTGATGACCGCCGCTCCTACGAGCAGTACGTC.